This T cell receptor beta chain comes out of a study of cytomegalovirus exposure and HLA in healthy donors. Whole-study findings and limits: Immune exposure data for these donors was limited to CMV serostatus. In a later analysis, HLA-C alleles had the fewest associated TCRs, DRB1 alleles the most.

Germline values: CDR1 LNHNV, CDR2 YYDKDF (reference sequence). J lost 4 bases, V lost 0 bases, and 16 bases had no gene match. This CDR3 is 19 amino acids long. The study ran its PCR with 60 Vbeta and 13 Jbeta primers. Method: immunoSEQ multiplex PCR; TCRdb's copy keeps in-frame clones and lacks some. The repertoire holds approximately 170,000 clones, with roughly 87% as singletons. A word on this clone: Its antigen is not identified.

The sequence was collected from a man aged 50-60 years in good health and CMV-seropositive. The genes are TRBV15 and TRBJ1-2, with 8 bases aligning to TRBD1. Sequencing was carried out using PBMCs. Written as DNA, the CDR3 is TGTGCCACCAGCAGAGAGAGTGGCCAGGGGGCGTCCCCTGGCTATGGCTACACCTTC. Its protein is CATSRESGQGASPGYGYTF.